The clone carrying this TCR beta chain was counted between two and nine times. Its antigen is not known. The sample comes from a study of cytomegalovirus exposure and HLA in healthy donors. Study-level information: Earlier sequencing of 150 million to 200 million T cells yielded about 120 million unique TCR beta sequences. A preliminary data release comprised 70 million to 95 million unique TCRs obtained from HLA-typed donors.

Primers: 60 Vbeta forward and 13 Jbeta reverse. Using immunoSEQ multiplex PCR, the repertoire was profiled, and TCRdb retains in-frame clones only, with some absent. This table has about 120,000 clones, roughly 80% appearing once. CDR1 is LNHDA and CDR2 is SQIVND in the germline V gene (reference sequence). This CDR3 has 16 residues. V lost 1 base and J lost 4; bases outside the gene matches: 7. Findings and caveats of the study: In vitro assays verified that a few CMV-associated chains recognized CMV antigens specifically. With later analysis, a missense DCLRE1C variant became linked to TCR beta V- and J-gene trimming.

The sequence was collected from a man in his thirties or forties in good health and CMV-seronegative. Input material: PBMCs. The chain is built from TRBV19 and TRBJ1-5; 7 bases line up with TRBD1. For the CDR3, the DNA is TGTGCCAGTAGTATAGTGGCGGGACAGAATAATCAGCCCCAGCATTTT. It yields the protein CASSIVAGQNNQPQHF.